The rows below give T cell receptor beta chains drawn from one sample of a study of metastatic and nonmetastatic thyroid tumors. TCRdb re-clonotyped the PCR reads through MiXCR. The sample has fewer than 10,000 clones; 44% are singletons. Sequenced material: tumor tissue. The receptors stem from a male donor with papillary thyroid cancer or a benign thyroid nodule (not recorded which). Some clones in this sample may be carry-over from other donors' samples. Both conserved end residues are part of each CDR3. The order of the fields is clone size, V gene, D gene, J gene, CDR3 protein, CDR3 DNA. D genes are given only for firm matches. Some rows mark clone size as missing; the rest say once, few, many or name a class of expanded clone.

few	TRBV6-1	-	TRBJ2-1	CASSDRVGSYNEQFF	TGTGCCAGCAGTGACAGGGTTGGCTCCTACAATGAGCAGTTCTTC
-	TRBV11-2	-	TRBJ2-2	CASGLGLAAGRGENTGELFF	TGTGCCAGCGGCTTAGGCCTGGCGGCAGGGAGAGGAGAAAACACCGGGGAGTTGTTTTTT
few	TRBV28	TRBD1	TRBJ2-7	CASSLDRGQSRSYEQYF	TGTGCCAGCAGTTTAGATAGGGGGCAAAGTCGGAGCTACGAGCAGTACTTC
-	TRBV20-1	-	TRBJ2-7	CSARDRMSYEQYF	TGCAGTGCTAGAGACAGGATGAGCTACGAGCAGTACTTC
-	TRBV7-2	TRBD1	TRBJ2-1	CASSLRQGRSNEQFF	TGTGCCAGCAGCTTACGACAGGGGAGGTCTAATGAGCAGTTCTTC
-	TRBV30	TRBD1	TRBJ2-7	CAWSVGRGQRYEQYF	TGTGCCTGGAGTGTAGGCAGGGGACAGCGCTACGAGCAGTACTTC
-	TRBV5-1	TRBD2	TRBJ2-7	CASSLVVAGAYRGEQYF	TGCGCCAGCAGCTTGGTGGTAGCGGGAGCATATAGGGGCGAGCAGTACTTC
few	TRBV27	-	TRBJ1-3	CASSPRSPFSGNTIYF	TGTGCCAGCTCCCCCAGGAGCCCTTTCTCTGGAAACACCATATATTTT
-	TRBV14	-	TRBJ2-7	CASSHGGGGYEQYF	TGTGCCAGCAGCCATGGGGGAGGAGGCTACGAGCAGTACTTC
-	TRBV7-9	-	TRBJ1-1	CASSLVLGEAFF	TGTGCCAGCAGCCTAGTCCTAGGTGAAGCTTTCTTT
-	TRBV10-2	TRBD2	TRBJ2-7	CASSDRGTSGSYEQYF	TGCGCCAGCAGTGACCGCGGGACTAGCGGGAGCTACGAGCAGTACTTC
few	TRBV28	TRBD1	TRBJ1-1	CASKAGGRTEAFF	TGTGCCAGCAAGGCAGGGGGCAGGACTGAAGCTTTCTTT
-	TRBV11-1	TRBD1	TRBJ2-3	CASSLRTGGATDTQYF	TGTGCCAGCAGCTTACGGACAGGGGGCGCCACAGATACGCAGTATTTT
large	TRBV7-3	-	TRBJ2-1	CASSLRQGSYNEQFF	TGTGCCAGCAGCTTAAGGCAGGGATCCTACAATGAGCAGTTCTTC
medium-sized	TRBV25-1	-	TRBJ1-1	CASDSGNTEAFF	TGTGCCAGTGACTCGGGGAACACTGAGGCTTTCTTT
once	TRBV4-1	-	TRBJ1-1	CASSQAQGGTEAFF	TGCGCCAGCAGCCAAGCTCAGGGTGGGACTGAAGCTTTCTTT
-	TRBV30	-	TRBJ2-3	CAYKTGSSTDTQYF	TGTGCCTACAAAACAGGTTCTAGCACAGATACGCAGTATTTT
many	TRBV20-1	-	TRBJ1-2	CSASDQGSYGYTF	TGCAGTGCTAGTGATCAGGGCTCGTACGGCTACACCTTC
many	TRBV27	TRBD2	TRBJ2-2	CASSLSAGRAPTGELFF	TGTGCCAGCAGCTTATCTGCCGGGAGGGCCCCCACCGGGGAGCTGTTTTTT
few	TRBV12-3/TRBV12-4	-	TRBJ2-2	CASRALANTGELFF	TGTGCCAGCAGGGCACTAGCGAACACCGGGGAGCTGTTTTTT
-	TRBV5-5	TRBD2	TRBJ2-7	CASSWGTSGYEQYF	TGTGCCAGCAGCTGGGGGACTAGCGGATACGAGCAGTACTTC
few	TRBV15	-	TRBJ1-1	CATSSESATEAFF	TGTGCCACCAGCAGCGAATCTGCCACTGAAGCTTTCTTT
once	TRBV4-3	TRBD1	TRBJ1-1	CPSSQESGQGTEAFF	TGCCCCAGCAGCCAAGAAAGTGGACAGGGCACTGAAGCTTTCTTT
many	TRBV6-1	-	TRBJ1-1	CASSEYEQGNTEAFF	TGTGCCAGCAGTGAGTATGAACAGGGGAACACTGAAGCTTTCTTT
-	TRBV6-1	TRBD2	TRBJ2-1	CASTSLAGDSDEQFF	TGTGCCAGCACCTCCCTAGCGGGAGACTCAGATGAGCAGTTCTTC
medium-sized	TRBV11-3	-	TRBJ2-1	CASSLGVGEQFF	TGTGCCAGCAGCTTAGGTGTTGGCGAGCAGTTCTTC
few	TRBV28	TRBD1	TRBJ1-2	CASSLSGGYGYTF	TGTGCCAGCAGTTTATCAGGGGGGTATGGCTACACCTTC
medium-sized	TRBV7-2	-	TRBJ1-3	CASSSQISGNTIYF	TGTGCCAGCAGCTCACAGATCTCTGGAAACACCATATATTTT
few	TRBV6-4	TRBD2	TRBJ2-3	CASSDRGLATDTQYF	TGTGCCAGCAGTGACAGGGGACTAGCGACAGATACGCAGTATTTT
medium-sized	TRBV11-3	-	TRBJ2-4	CASSLETGSIQYF	TGTGCCAGCAGCTTAGAAACAGGCAGCATTCAGTACTTC
once	TRBV5-5	TRBD1	TRBJ2-3	CASSSTGGAYDTQYF	TGTGCCAGCAGCTCAACAGGGGGCGCATACGATACGCAGTATTTT
-	TRBV6-1	-	TRBJ2-3	CASSDGTNTDTQYF	TGTGCCAGCAGTGACGGGACAAACACAGATACGCAGTATTTT
-	TRBV27	-	TRBJ2-7	CASRRASSYEQYF	TGTGCCAGCCGGCGAGCGAGCTCCTACGAGCAGTACTTC
medium-sized	TRBV11-2	-	TRBJ1-1	CASSLEGKGTEAFF	TGTGCCAGCAGCTTAGAGGGCAAGGGCACTGAAGCTTTCTTT
-	TRBV2	TRBD1	TRBJ1-6	CASNWDRSSYNSPLHF	TGTGCCAGCAATTGGGACAGGAGCTCCTATAATTCACCCCTCCACTTT
-	TRBV27	-	TRBJ1-5	CASSSGNQPQHF	TGTGCCAGCAGTTCGGGCAATCAGCCCCAGCATTTT
few	TRBV6-1	-	TRBJ2-2	CASSEGSANTGELFF	TGTGCCAGCAGTGAAGGAAGTGCGAACACCGGGGAGCTGTTTTTT
large	TRBV11-3	-	TRBJ1-2	CASSPRGVSYGYTF	TGTGCCAGCAGCCCGCGGGGGGTATCCTATGGCTACACCTTC
few	TRBV27	-	TRBJ2-7	CASSLERPEGSYEQYF	TGTGCCAGCAGTTTAGAACGTCCGGAGGGCTCCTACGAGCAGTACTTC
-	TRBV7-6	-	TRBJ1-2	CASSPRPTLYGYTF	TGTGCCAGCAGCCCCCGGCCCACACTCTATGGCTACACCTTC
-	TRBV28	-	TRBJ1-2	CASSFQGQLPNYGYTF	TGTGCCAGCAGTTTTCAAGGACAGTTACCTAACTATGGCTACACCTTC
few	TRBV27	-	TRBJ2-7	CASSLFTGFDEQYF	TGTGCCAGCAGTTTATTTACAGGGTTCGACGAGCAGTACTTC
once	TRBV7-8	-	TRBJ2-1	CASTPGLGGEQFF	TGTGCCAGCACCCCCGGGTTAGGGGGTGAGCAGTTCTTC
-	TRBV6-1	-	TRBJ2-3	CASSLVGWLTDTQYF	TGTGCCAGCAGTTTGGTCGGGTGGTTAACAGATACGCAGTATTTT